This paragraph covers one T cell receptor (beta chain) sequence. An equimolar mix of two oligonucleotides served as the beta constant-region primer for TRBC1 and TRBC2. Nested alpha and beta constant-region primers with the SP2 primer drove four PCR rounds on ligated cDNA. TCRdb recomputed calls from the UMI-ligation and nested PCR reads with MiXCR, one row per CDR3 protein. The sample holds about 120,000 distinct CDR3 sequences, 35% to 45% seen once. CDR3 length: 14 amino acids. Germline V gives CDR1 MDHEN, CDR2 SYDVKM. V was cut by 3 bases and J by 0 bases, with 9 bases left in between. This entry belongs to a study of naive and memory T cell subsets.

This chain connects TRBV28 to TRBJ2-7, with D unclear. This sequence was found in a human donor in good health. Sequencing was carried out using central memory CD4+ T cells from blood. CDR3 sequence reads: CASSFVPLSYEQYF. In DNA, the CDR3 is TGTGCCAGCAGTTTTGTCCCTCTCTCCTACGAGCAGTACTTC.